The 32 T cell receptor beta chains in this list originate from one sample, sequenced in a study of identical twins. TCRdb ran MiXCR on the 5' RACE reads and lists one entry per CDR3 protein. The top ten hold less than 15% of the sample, which has 600,000 to 850,000 distinct CDR3 sequences, 18% seen once. Another study also made use of these data, one on T cells expressing NK-cell markers.

Material: PBMCs. All receptors come from a woman younger than 30 in good health.

There are many counts of this clonotype. This chain joins TRBV7-9 and TRBJ2-1; TRBD2 matches 11 bases. This CDR3 comprises 16 residues. V dropped 5 bases and J dropped 3; count of bases not matched to a gene: 6. Germline-derived CDR1 and CDR2 are SEHNR and FQNEAQ (reference sequence). For the CDR3, the DNA is TGTGCCAGCAGCCCCGTGACTAGCGGGGACTACAATGAGCAGTTCTTC. Encoded protein: CASSPVTSGDYNEQFF.

This clonotype was counted between two and nine times. The gene calls are TRBV20-1 and TRBJ2-1; D unresolved. The CDR3 is 15 amino acids. The germline V gene has CDR1 DFQATT and CDR2 SNEGSKA (reference sequence). V lost 7 bases and J lost 2, with 18 bases in between. The CDR3 region is CSVISQELTYNEQFF. DNA for the CDR3: TGCAGTGTCATTTCTCAGGAGTTAACCTACAATGAGCAGTTCTTC.

This clonotype was counted only a few times. The chain is built from TRBV12-3 or TRBV12-4 and TRBJ1-1; D is ambiguous. This CDR3 region has 12 residues. Trimming left V 2 bases short and J 11 bases short, with 12 bases between. CDR3 in DNA: TGTGCCAGCAGTTTATTGACCGGAGTGGCTTTCTTT. Its protein product is CASSLLTGVAFF.

The chain has TRBV6-6 and TRBJ1-1; 7 bases fit TRBD1. The CDR3 sequence is 11 residues long. The V gene's germline CDR1 is MNHNY and CDR2 SVGAGI (reference sequence). V lost 6 bases to trimming and J lost 11 bases; unmatched junction nucleotides: 6. The CDR3 here is CASSHTGAAFF. The CDR3, as DNA: TGTGCCAGCAGCCACACAGGGGCGGCTTTCTTT.

This sequence joins TRBV12-3 or TRBV12-4 and TRBJ2-7; D call uncertain. The CDR3 extends over 12 amino acids. The V gene lost 7 bases and the J gene lost 5 bases, with 12 bases spanning the gap. The chain's CDR3 is CASNSRSHEQYF. CDR3 DNA sequence: TGTGCCAGCAACTCACGATCTCACGAGCAGTACTTC.

This chain links TRBV12-3 or TRBV12-4 with TRBJ2-5; D is uncertain. This CDR3 spans 14 amino acids. The V end lost 6 bases, the J end lost 3 bases, and 14 bases lay between the germline ends. CDR3 nucleotide sequence: TGTGCCAGCAGCTGGGGTGTCAGAAAAGAGACCCAGTACTTC. The encoded protein is CASSWGVRKETQYF.

The rearrangement uses TRBV20-1 and TRBJ1-2, with D maybe TRBD1 (6 bases). Germline loops: CDR1 DFQATT, CDR2 SNEGSKA (reference sequence). This CDR3 is built from 13 residues. V lost 5 bases, J lost 7 bases, and 17 bases lay in between. In DNA form, the CDR3 reads TGCAGTGCTCCAGTAACAGGGCCGGCTGGCTACACCTTC. Its translation is CSAPVTGPAGYTF.

This clonotype was found once. The chain has TRBV20-1 and TRBJ2-1; TRBD1 is a possible D gene (7 bases). Germline V lookup: CDR1 DFQATT, CDR2 SNEGSKA (reference sequence). This CDR3 is 14 amino acids long. CDR3 sequence reads: CSPQGGNSYNEQFF. The CDR3 region has the DNA TGCAGCCCCCAGGGGGGTAACTCCTACAATGAGCAGTTCTTC.

A single count supports this clonotype. In DNA, the CDR3 is TGTGCCAGCAGTTGGAACTATCAAGAGACCCAGTACTTC. It codes for CASSWNYQETQYF. The chain is built from TRBV27 and TRBJ2-5, with D uncertain. The CDR3 loop spans 13 amino acids. Germline V gives CDR1 MNHEY, CDR2 SMNVEV (reference sequence). Trimming pared 4 bases from V and 2 bases from J, leaving 8 bases between.

Details on this clonotype: One end of the junction varies from germline; a read error may be responsible. The V call is TRBV7-9, the J call TRBJ2-1; 8 bases are a match to TRBD2. This CDR3 comprises 11 residues. Germline-derived CDR1 and CDR2 are SEHNR and FQNEAQ (reference sequence). The CDR3 loop reads CGGGAYNEQFF. CDR3 nucleotides: TGCGGGGGGGGAGCCTACAATGAGCAGTTCTTC. The entire variable domain, with the rest obtained from reference TRBV7-9 and TRBJ2-1, is as follows: DTGVSQNPRHKITKRGQNVTFRCDPISEHNRLYWYRQTLGQGPEFLTYFQNEAQLEKSRLLSDRFSAERPKGSFSTLEIQRTEQGDSAMYLCGGGAYNEQFFGPGTRLTVL.

The table lists this clonotype with a few counts. This rearrangement joins TRBV10-3 to TRBJ2-7; perhaps TRBD2 as D (6 bases). Trimming left V 3 bases short and J 6 bases short, with 15 bases between. This CDR3 contains 14 residues. The germline gives CDR1 ENHRY, CDR2 SYGVKD. The CDR3 coding sequence is TGTGCCATCAGTGACAGGAGGGAGGCCTCCGAGCAGTACTTC. This gives the protein CAISDRREASEQYF.

The genes are TRBV6-5 and TRBJ2-3; D tentatively fits TRBD1 or TRBD2 (5 bases each). This CDR3 has 12 amino acids. The V end was cut by 5 bases, the J end by 9 bases, with 12 bases between. CDR1 and CDR2 (germline): MNHEY, SVGAGI. The CDR3 DNA follows: TGTGCCAGCAGTGAGCAATGGGGGACGCAGTATTTT. Protein product: CASSEQWGTQYF.

This clonotype was seen more than once but under ten times. This chain links TRBV9 with TRBJ1-2, with D unresolved. The CDR3 spans 15 residues. Germline loops: CDR1 SGDLS, CDR2 YYNGEE. The V end lost 3 bases, the J end lost 0 bases, and 12 bases lay between the germline ends. CDR3 protein: CASSADGATNYGYTF. CDR3 bases: TGTGCCAGCAGCGCCGATGGAGCGACTAACTATGGCTACACCTTC.

This clonotype occurred a few times. The J gene is TRBJ2-5, the V gene TRBV20-1, with D possibly being TRBD2 (5 bases). This CDR3 has 15 residues. Germline lookup yields CDR1 DFQATT and CDR2 SNEGSKA (reference sequence). Trimming removed 6 bases from V and 6 bases from J, with 23 bases in between. CDR3 in DNA: TGCAGTGCCGTTTTAGCGTCCCTATCCCCCAAGACCCAGTACTTC. Residues: CSAVLASLSPKTQYF.

A single count supports this clonotype. The chain uses TRBV5-5 and TRBJ2-2, with no clear D. The CDR3 consists of 14 residues. Germline V gene lookup returns CDR1 SGHKS and CDR2 YYEKEE (reference sequence). V lost 1 base and J lost 6, with 10 bases in between. CDR3 residues: CASSLTRASGELFF. DNA for the CDR3: TGTGCCAGCAGCTTGACTCGGGCCTCCGGGGAGCTGTTTTTT.

The rearrangement joins TRBV11-2 to TRBJ2-7; 9 bases are shared with TRBD1. Germline CDR1 and CDR2: SGHAT and FQNNGV. The CDR3 runs to 15 residues. With 1 base clipped from V and 7 bases from J, the junction kept 8 bases outside the gene matches. The CDR3 DNA reads as TGTGCCAGCAGCTTAGGGGGGACAGGGTGGCGGGAGCAGTACTTC. It translates to CASSLGGTGWREQYF.

The V and J genes are TRBV6-5 and TRBJ1-1, with D possibly matching TRBD1 (5 bases). V was pared by 0 bases and J by 5 bases, with 10 bases between. The germline gives CDR1 MNHEY, CDR2 SVGAGI. This CDR3 has 14 amino acids. The CDR3 DNA is TGTGCCAGCAGTTACTCGATCAGGGATACTGAAGCTTTCTTT. Translated, it gives CASSYSIRDTEAFF.

The rearrangement links TRBV6-5 to TRBJ2-7; 11 bases are a match to TRBD2. This CDR3 has 17 residues. In germline, CDR1 is MNHEY, CDR2 SVGAGI. V lost 0 bases and J lost 4; bases outside the gene matches: 8. Here the CDR3 reads CASSYSVATSGSYEQYF. CDR3 coding DNA: TGTGCCAGCAGTTACTCGGTCGCTACTAGCGGGAGTTACGAGCAGTACTTC.

V gene TRBV29-1 combines with J gene TRBJ2-1, with D perhaps TRBD2 (6 bases). CDR3 length: 13 residues. The germline gives CDR1 SQVTM, CDR2 ANQGSEA. Deletions cut 7 bases from V and 9 bases from J, with 19 bases between. The CDR3 reads CSAIATRVPEQFF. Written as DNA, the CDR3 is TGCAGCGCAATTGCGACTAGGGTTCCTGAGCAGTTCTTC.

The rearrangement uses TRBV18 and TRBJ2-5; 9 positions agree with TRBD1. CDR3 length: 18 amino acids. Germline values: CDR1 KGHSH, CDR2 LQKENI. V gave up 1 base and J gave up 2 bases; unmatched junction bases: 11. The CDR3: CASSPRRTGEGPQETQYF. Here the CDR3 DNA reads TGTGCCAGCTCACCACGAAGGACAGGGGAGGGCCCGCAAGAGACCCAGTACTTC.

This clonotype was seen only a few times. The genes are TRBV12-3 or TRBV12-4 and TRBJ1-1; TRBD1 might be the D (5 bases). V lost 6 bases, J lost 1 base, and 12 bases lay in between. The CDR3 length is 14 residues. CDR3 DNA sequence: TGTGCCAGCAGCCAGAGGGACGGGAACACTGAAGCTTTCTTT. This sequence encodes CASSQRDGNTEAFF.

The chain recombines TRBV20-1 with TRBJ2-1, with 7 bases aligning to TRBD1. Trimming cost V 0 bases and J 5 bases; bases outside gene matches: 4. This CDR3 has 14 amino acids. Germline V CDR1 and CDR2: DFQATT, SNEGSKA (reference sequence). Here the CDR3 DNA reads TGCAGTGCTAGAGACCGGACAGGAAACAATGAGCAGTTCTTC. It translates to CSARDRTGNNEQFF.

This clonotype was seen more than once but under ten times. This rearrangement joins TRBV20-1 to TRBJ2-1, with D maybe TRBD2 (5 bases). Trimming removed 4 bases at V and 4 bases at J, with 17 bases between. The CDR3 extends over 15 amino acids. CDR1 is DFQATT and CDR2 is SNEGSKA in the germline V gene (reference sequence). The CDR3 loop is CSATLGRTRYNEQFF. In nucleotides, the CDR3 is TGCAGTGCTACCTTAGGGAGAACCAGATACAATGAGCAGTTCTTC.

This clonotype has a handful of counts. The chain links TRBV20-1 to TRBJ1-1; 11 bases are shared with TRBD1. After removal of 0 bases from V and 4 bases from J, the junction contained 7 bases not matched to a gene. Germline V gene sequence: CDR1 DFQATT, CDR2 SNEGSKA (reference sequence). The CDR3 extends over 16 amino acids. The CDR3 DNA sequence: TGCAGTGCTAGAGATTTGGACAGGGGGCGCATCACTGAAGCTTTCTTT. Its protein is CSARDLDRGRITEAFF.

This chain joins TRBV9 and TRBJ2-5, with D tentatively TRBD2 (5 bases). Germline V gene sequence: CDR1 SGDLS, CDR2 YYNGEE. The germline V and J ends were trimmed by 0 bases and 4 bases, with 13 bases remaining between them. The CDR3 is 15 residues long. The CDR3 sequence: CASSVGLEGAETQYF. CDR3 nucleotide sequence: TGTGCCAGCAGCGTAGGCCTAGAGGGCGCAGAGACCCAGTACTTC.

The rearrangement uses TRBV6-2 or TRBV6-3 and TRBJ2-1; D gene unclear. The CDR3 consists of 17 residues. Germline loops: CDR1 MNHEY, CDR2 SVGEGT. V lost 2 bases to trimming and J lost 2 bases, with 16 bases between them. CDR3 bases: TGTGCCAGCAGTTACCGTCCGGGCTACCCCCCCTACAATGAGCAGTTCTTC. Translation gives CASSYRPGYPPYNEQFF.

The chain uses TRBV5-1 and TRBJ1-1; 7 bases line up with TRBD1. CDR1 is SGHRS, CDR2 YFSETQ, per germline. Germline trimming cut 2 bases from V and 4 bases from J; bases unmatched to any gene: 5. The CDR3 is 14 residues long. In DNA form, the CDR3 reads TGCGCCAGCAGCTTTTCACAGGGGTTCACTGAAGCTTTCTTT. Its translation: CASSFSQGFTEAFF.

The rearrangement links TRBV6-5 to TRBJ1-2; D is possibly TRBD1 (5 bases). The CDR3 contains 12 residues. With 5 bases removed from V and 8 bases from J, the gap between germline ends came to 12 bases. The germline V gene has CDR1 MNHEY and CDR2 SVGAGI. The CDR3 region has the DNA TGTGCCAGCAGTCCAGGGTCGTGGGGCTACACCTTC. As protein: CASSPGSWGYTF.

The chain recombines TRBV7-9 with TRBJ2-7; 7 positions agree with TRBD1. The CDR3 loop spans 13 amino acids. Losses at the gene ends were 5 bases for V and 3 bases for J; bases not matched to a gene: 4. Germline V CDR1 and CDR2: SEHNR, FQNEAQ (reference sequence). The CDR3 loop reads CASSTTGYYEQYF. CDR3 nucleotide sequence: TGTGCCAGCAGCACGACAGGGTACTACGAGCAGTACTTC.

The chain uses TRBV29-1 and TRBJ1-2, with D possibly being TRBD1 (5 bases). The germline V and J ends were trimmed by 5 bases and 1 base, with 8 bases remaining between them. The CDR3 length is 12 residues. Germline V gene sequence: CDR1 SQVTM, CDR2 ANQGSEA. The CDR3 DNA follows: TGCAGCGTTTTGGGGCTTAACTATGGCTACACCTTC. Translation gives CSVLGLNYGYTF.

This chain uses TRBV20-1 with TRBJ2-2; D is possibly TRBD1 or TRBD2 (5 bases each). With 5 bases removed from V and 0 bases from J, the gap between germline ends came to 16 bases. Germline V gives CDR1 DFQATT, CDR2 SNEGSKA (reference sequence). This CDR3 comprises 16 residues. The CDR3 region has the DNA TGCAGTGCTTTCACTCCGGGACGGTCGAACACCGGGGAGCTGTTTTTT. The encoded protein is CSAFTPGRSNTGELFF.

This clonotype was observed at least ten times. The chain employs TRBV29-1 and TRBJ2-5; 8 bases align to TRBD2. CDR1 is SQVTM, CDR2 ANQGSEA, per germline. V lost 5 bases, J lost 5 bases, and 7 bases stayed unmatched. This CDR3 region has 13 residues. The CDR3 nucleotides read TGCAGCGTTCCCCTCCGGGGGGGGGAGACCCAGTACTTC. As protein: CSVPLRGGETQYF. The full variable domain, rest sourced from reference TRBV29-1 and TRBJ2-5, is SAVISQKPSRDICQRGTSLTIQCQVDSQVTMMFWYRQQPGQSLTLIATANQGSEATYESGFVIDKFPISRPNLTFSTLTVSNMSPEDSSIYLCSVPLRGGETQYFGPGTRLLVL.